The 5 T cell receptor beta chains below were found in one sample sequenced in a study of blood T cell repertoires in COVID-19. Profiling relied on immunoSEQ multiplex PCR, and the TCRdb table lists in-frame clones only, not all of them. The table shows under 300,000 clones, with approximately 83% occurring only once. The sequencing input was peripheral blood. Receptor source: a human donor in a cohort sampled during active COVID-19.

The chain recombines TRBV5-1 with TRBJ2-1; 14 bases line up with TRBD2. Trimming at V came to 2 bases and at J to 5 bases, leaving 6 bases not matched to a gene. This CDR3 region has 17 residues. Germline-derived CDR1 and CDR2 are SGHRS and YFSETQ. The CDR3 bases are TGCGCCAGCAGCTTCGGACTAGCGGGAGGCCTAAACAATGAGCAGTTCTTC. Protein sequence: CASSFGLAGGLNNEQFF.

Details on this clone: One end of the junction does not line up with germline, which may come from a read error. The chain couples TRBV5-4 to TRBJ1-1; maybe TRBD1 (5 bases). The CDR3 runs to 12 residues. Germline-derived CDR1 and CDR2 are SGHNT and YYREEE (reference sequence). CDR3 protein: CASSLTGGTPFF. CDR3 sequence (DNA): TGTGCCAGCAGCTTAACGGGGGGTACCCCATTTTTT.

A remark on this clone: At one end, the junction sequence differs from germline, possibly due to a read error. The rearrangement links TRBV2 to TRBJ2-7, with D possibly matching TRBD2 (5 bases). CDR3 size: 12 residues. CDR1 and CDR2 from the germline V gene are SNHLY and FYNNEI. CDR3 sequence (DNA): TGTGCCAGCAGTGAAATCCGGGGAGAGATTCCTTTC. It yields the protein CASSEIRGEIPF.

This chain joins TRBV5-4 and TRBJ2-7; D is undetermined. Trimming cost V 0 bases and J 6 bases, with 13 bases left between them. This CDR3 is 14 amino acids long. CDR1 is SGHNT, CDR2 YYREEE, per germline (reference sequence). CDR3 DNA sequence: TGTGCCAGCAGCTTGGCCAATCGCGGCAGCGAGCAGTACTTC. Its translation is CASSLANRGSEQYF.

A word on this clone: Distinct nucleotide sequences in the sample also encode this CDR3. This sequence joins TRBV9 and TRBJ2-7; D ambiguous. Looked up from germline, CDR1 is SGDLS and CDR2 is YYNGEE. Between the trimmed V and J ends, which lost 0 bases and 0 bases, there was a span of 7 bases. The CDR3 covers 14 residues. CDR3 amino acids: CASSVGLSSYEQYF. The DNA for the CDR3 is TGTGCCAGCAGCGTAGGTCTCAGCTCCTACGAGCAGTACTTC.